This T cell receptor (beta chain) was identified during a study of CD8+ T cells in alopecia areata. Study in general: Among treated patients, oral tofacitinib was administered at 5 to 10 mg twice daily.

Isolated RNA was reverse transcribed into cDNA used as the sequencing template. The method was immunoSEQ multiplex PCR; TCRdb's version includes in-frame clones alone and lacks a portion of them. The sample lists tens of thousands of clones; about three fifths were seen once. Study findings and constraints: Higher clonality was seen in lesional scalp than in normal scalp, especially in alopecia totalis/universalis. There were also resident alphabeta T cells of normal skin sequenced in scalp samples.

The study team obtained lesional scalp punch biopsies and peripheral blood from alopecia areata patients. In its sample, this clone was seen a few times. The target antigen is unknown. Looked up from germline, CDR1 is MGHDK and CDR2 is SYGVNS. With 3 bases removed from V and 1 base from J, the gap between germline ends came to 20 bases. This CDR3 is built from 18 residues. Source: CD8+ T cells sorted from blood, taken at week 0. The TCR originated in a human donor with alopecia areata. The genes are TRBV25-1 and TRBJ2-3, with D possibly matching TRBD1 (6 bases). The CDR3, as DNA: TGTGCCAGCAGTGATCCACGCCCCAGGGGACCCGGCACAGATACGCAGTATTTT. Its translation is CASSDPRPRGPGTDTQYF.